The clone carrying this T cell receptor beta chain was counted a few times. Trimming took 4 bases from V and 0 from J, leaving 16 bases between them. The CDR3 spans 17 residues. The data originate from a study of patients and donors after allogeneic stem cell transplantation. Each CDR3 protein is one row after TCRdb ran MiXCR on the RT-PCR reads. Counted here are about 150,000 distinct CDR3 sequences, about a third occurring once; the ten biggest clones make up around 50%. This sequence joins TRBV12-3 or TRBV12-4 and TRBJ1-3; unclear D gene. The material sequenced was blood, either unsorted or a sorted T cell fraction (not recorded which). The source is a human donor who was either an allogeneic HSCT recipient or a stem cell or donor lymphocyte infusion donor (not recorded which). It is not recorded whose cells these are; they may come from a transplant donor. CDR3 DNA: TGTGCCAGCAGTTCCTTAGCTAGGCCGTCCTCTGGAAACACCATATATTTT. It codes for CASSSLARPSSGNTIYF.